These 20 T cell receptor beta chains were all obtained from the same sample, sequenced in a study of blood T cell repertoires in COVID-19. The repertoire was sequenced with immunoSEQ multiplex PCR; TCRdb's copy has only in-frame clones and lacks some. The sample carries about 190,000 clones, approximately 84% recorded once. Sequencing was done on a sample of PBMCs or T cells enriched from blood (not recorded which). Every receptor here comes from a woman between 25 and 40 years old who had recovered from COVID-19.

This chain links TRBV19 with TRBJ1-5; D may be TRBD1 (6 bases). CDR3 length equals 16 residues. V lost 7 bases to trimming and J lost 3 bases, with 19 bases between them. From germline, CDR1 is LNHDA and CDR2 SQIVND (reference sequence). CDR3 loop: CASKRPQTGPNQPQHF. Here the CDR3 DNA reads TGTGCCAGTAAGCGTCCCCAGACAGGCCCCAATCAGCCCCAGCATTTT.

The gene calls are TRBV27 and TRBJ2-1; TRBD2 matches 8 bases. This CDR3 is built from 16 residues. The germline V gene encodes CDR1 MNHEY and CDR2 SMNVEV (reference sequence). Trimming removed 4 bases from V and 6 bases from J; junction bases left unmatched: 11. CDR3 in DNA: TGTGCCAGCAGTTCACTCAGTGCGGGAGGACCCAATGAGCAGTTCTTC. This translates into CASSSLSAGGPNEQFF.

This chain links TRBV18 with TRBJ1-1; 7 bases map to TRBD1. V was clipped by 3 bases and J by 0 bases; unmatched bases: 4. This CDR3 has 15 amino acids. Germline V gene data show CDR1 as KGHSH and CDR2 as LQKENI. The DNA of the CDR3 is TGTGCCAGCTCACCGGGGACAGTTGTGAACACTGAAGCTTTCTTT. Its translation: CASSPGTVVNTEAFF.

The rearrangement uses TRBV4-1 and TRBJ1-4, with TRBD1 matching over 7 bases. CDR1 and CDR2 (germline): MGHRA, YSYEKL. There are 17 residues in the CDR3. V lost 4 bases to trimming and J lost 0 bases; unmatched junction nucleotides: 8. The chain's CDR3 is CASSRLRDSPTNEKLFF. For the CDR3, the DNA is TGCGCCAGCAGCCGACTGAGGGACAGCCCAACTAATGAAAAACTGTTTTTT.

This clone was picked up one time. This chain links TRBV11-3 with TRBJ2-1, with 7 nucleotides matching TRBD2. Losses at the gene ends were 4 bases for V and 4 bases for J; bases not matched to a gene: 13. Germline loops: CDR1 SGHNT, CDR2 YENEEA. The CDR3 consists of 17 residues. The CDR3 loop is CASSSTSTHRGYNEQFF. The CDR3 bases are TGTGCCAGCAGCTCGACTAGCACTCATCGTGGGTACAATGAGCAGTTCTTC.

This clone was seen just once. The chain is built from TRBV7-9 and TRBJ2-5; 7 bases line up with TRBD2. The CDR3 is made up of 15 amino acids. The ends lost 1 base at V and 5 bases at J; junction bases unmatched: 7. Germline lookup yields CDR1 SEHNR and CDR2 FQNEAQ (reference sequence). Here the CDR3 reads CASSLERGERETQYF. The CDR3 coding sequence is TGTGCCAGCAGCTTAGAACGGGGGGAGAGGGAGACCCAGTACTTC.

The chain is built from TRBV2 and TRBJ1-5; D perhaps matches TRBD1 (6 bases). CDR3 length equals 14 residues. Trimming took off 1 base at V and 9 bases at J, with 13 bases between the two ends. CDR1 is SNHLY and CDR2 is FYNNEI in the germline V gene. This CDR3 reads CASSEVNLGGPQHF. The CDR3 DNA sequence: TGTGCCAGCAGTGAAGTTAACCTAGGGGGGCCCCAGCATTTT.

The J gene is TRBJ2-7, the V gene TRBV11-2; a weak D match, TRBD1 (6 bases). The germline V gene encodes CDR1 SGHAT and CDR2 FQNNGV. Trimming pared 5 bases from V and 7 bases from J, leaving 18 bases between. The CDR3 has 14 residues. CDR3 sequence: CASSPYRDMWEQYV. The CDR3 region has the DNA TGTGCCAGCAGCCCGTACCGGGACATGTGGGAGCAGTACGTC.

This clone was counted only a few times. The J gene is TRBJ1-6, the V gene TRBV2; D remains ambiguous. Trimming removed 11 bases from V and 7 bases from J, with 24 bases in between. Germline assignment: CDR1 SNHLY and CDR2 FYNNEI. The CDR3 consists of 16 residues. CDR3 loop: CASREATATTNSPLHF. The CDR3 nucleotides are TGTGCCTCGCGGGAGGCAACAGCGACAACAAATTCACCCCTCCACTTT.

The chain uses TRBV3-1 (or the pseudogene TRBV3-2) and TRBJ1-5; D remains unclear. From germline, CDR1 is LGHDT and CDR2 YNNKEL (reference sequence). The V end was cut by 0 bases, the J end by 5 bases, with 8 bases between. The CDR3 contains 14 residues. The CDR3 reads CASSQEGNDQPQHF. In DNA, the CDR3 is TGTGCCAGCAGCCAAGAGGGCAACGATCAGCCCCAGCATTTT.

This chain joins TRBV27 and TRBJ2-7, with D possibly matching TRBD2 (5 bases). The V end was cut by 3 bases, the J end by 2 bases, with 14 bases between. CDR3 length: 15 amino acids. Germline V gene data show CDR1 as MNHEY and CDR2 as SMNVEV (reference sequence). CDR3 sequence (DNA): TGTGCCAGCAGTTTGTCTTTTAGCGTAGCCTACGAGCAGTACTTC. This codes for CASSLSFSVAYEQYF.

The CDR3 coding sequence is TGTGCCAGCAGCCGTGGGACTAGCGGGGGGCCCGATCCGACCCAGTACTTC. Residues: CASSRGTSGGPDPTQYF. This chain connects TRBV9 to TRBJ2-5; 15 positions match TRBD2. J lost 7 bases, V lost 4 bases, and 11 bases had no gene match. The CDR3 is 17 residues long. The germline V gene encodes CDR1 SGDLS and CDR2 YYNGEE. The complete variable domain, with remaining parts taken from reference TRBV9 and TRBJ2-5, reads DSGVTQTPKHLITATGQRVTLRCSPRSGDLSVYWYQQSLDQGLQFLIQYYNGEERAKGNILERFSAQQFPDLHSELNLSSLELGDSALYFCASSRGTSGGPDPTQYFGPGTRLLVL.

The gene calls are TRBV19 and TRBJ2-1; 12 nucleotides align to TRBD2. The V segment lost 10 bases and the J segment 5 bases; nucleotides outside the gene matches: 12. CDR1 and CDR2 from the germline V gene are LNHDA and SQIVND (reference sequence). This CDR3 is built from 16 residues. DNA for the CDR3: TGTGCCACCACTAGCGGGAGGATCGGTTGGCACAATGAGCAGTTCTTC. Encoded protein: CATTSGRIGWHNEQFF.

The rearrangement joins TRBV4-2 to TRBJ2-1, with 11 bases matching TRBD1. The CDR3 has 16 amino acids. Germline V gene sequence: CDR1 LGHNA, CDR2 YNFKEQ. V was clipped by 0 bases and J by 7 bases; unmatched bases: 5. The CDR3 loop is CASSQEGTGGVNEQFF. CDR3 bases: TGTGCCAGCAGCCAAGAAGGGACAGGGGGAGTTAATGAGCAGTTCTTC.

The chain uses TRBV29-1 and TRBJ2-5, with a weak D call TRBD1 (5 bases). The CDR3 extends over 13 amino acids. Trimming shortened V by 4 bases and J by 5 bases, and 14 bases separated the two germline ends. Per germline, CDR1 SQVTM and CDR2 ANQGSEA. CDR3 protein: CSVVKGPSETQYF. The CDR3 DNA sequence: TGCAGCGTTGTCAAGGGGCCCTCGGAGACCCAGTACTTC.

The chain has TRBV5-1 and TRBJ1-6; D remains ambiguous. Trimming pared 0 bases from V and 4 bases from J, leaving 8 bases between. This CDR3 comprises 15 residues. Germline values: CDR1 SGHRS, CDR2 YFSETQ. The CDR3 spells CASSLDLLYNSPLHF. The CDR3, as DNA: TGCGCCAGCAGCTTGGACCTCCTATATAATTCACCCCTCCACTTT.

The chain uses TRBV9 and TRBJ1-1; D is undetermined. V was pared by 4 bases and J by 3 bases, with 7 bases between. The CDR3 covers 12 residues. Germline V lookup: CDR1 SGDLS, CDR2 YYNGEE. The CDR3 DNA reads TGTGCCAGCAGCCCTCGGGACACTGAAGCTTTCTTT. Residues: CASSPRDTEAFF.

This chain connects TRBV5-8 to TRBJ2-7; TRBD1 agrees at 11 bases. The CDR3 totals 14 residues. Unmatched junction bases numbered 4, after V lost 2 bases and J lost 6 bases. The germline gives CDR1 SGHTS, CDR2 YDEGEE. CDR3 sequence: CASSFSDRGPEQYV. CDR3 DNA sequence: TGTGCCAGCAGCTTTTCGGACAGGGGGCCCGAGCAGTACGTC.

The V call is TRBV19, the J call TRBJ2-3; 9 nucleotides align to TRBD1. Trimming removed 7 bases from V and 4 bases from J; junction bases left unmatched: 6. The germline gives CDR1 LNHDA, CDR2 SQIVND (reference sequence). The CDR3 runs to 14 residues. Here the CDR3 reads CASNTGQGPDTQYF. The CDR3 region has the DNA TGTGCCAGTAACACGGGACAGGGCCCAGATACGCAGTATTTT.

This chain uses TRBV28 with TRBJ1-5; 12 bases are shared with TRBD1. This CDR3 has 14 amino acids. J lost 7 bases, V lost 3 bases, and 1 base had no gene match. CDR1 is MDHEN and CDR2 is SYDVKM in the germline V gene. The CDR3 loop reads CASSLGTGGQPQHF. CDR3 sequence (DNA): TGTGCCAGCAGTTTGGGGACAGGGGGCCAGCCCCAGCATTTT.